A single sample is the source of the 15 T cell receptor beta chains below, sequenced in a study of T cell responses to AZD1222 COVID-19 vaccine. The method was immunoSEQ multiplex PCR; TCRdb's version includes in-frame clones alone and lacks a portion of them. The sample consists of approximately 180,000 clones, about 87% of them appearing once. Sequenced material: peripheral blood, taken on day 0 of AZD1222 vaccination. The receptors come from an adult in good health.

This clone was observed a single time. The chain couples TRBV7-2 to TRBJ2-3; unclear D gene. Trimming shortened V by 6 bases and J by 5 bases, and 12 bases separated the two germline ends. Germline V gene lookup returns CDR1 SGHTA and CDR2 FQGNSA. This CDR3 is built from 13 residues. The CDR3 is CASRPAAGDTQYF. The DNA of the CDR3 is TGTGCCAGCAGACCGGCGGCAGGAGATACGCAGTATTTT.

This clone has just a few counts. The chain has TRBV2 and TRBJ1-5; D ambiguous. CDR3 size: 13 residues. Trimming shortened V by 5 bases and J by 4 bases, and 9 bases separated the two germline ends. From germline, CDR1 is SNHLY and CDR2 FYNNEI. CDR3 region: CASSQIANQPQHF. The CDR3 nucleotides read TGTGCCAGCAGTCAGATAGCAAATCAGCCCCAGCATTTT.

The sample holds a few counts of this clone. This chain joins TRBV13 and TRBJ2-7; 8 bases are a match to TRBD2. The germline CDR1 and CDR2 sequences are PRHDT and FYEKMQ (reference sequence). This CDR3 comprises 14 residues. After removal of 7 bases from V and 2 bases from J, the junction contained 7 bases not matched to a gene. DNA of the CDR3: TGTGCCAGCACTCTCGGCGGGGGGACCTACGAGCAGTACTTC. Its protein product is CASTLGGGTYEQYF.

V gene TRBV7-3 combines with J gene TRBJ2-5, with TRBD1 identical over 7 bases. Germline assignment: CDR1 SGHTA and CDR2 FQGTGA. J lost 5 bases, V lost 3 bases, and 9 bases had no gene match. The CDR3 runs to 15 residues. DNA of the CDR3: TGTGCCAGCAGCTTGATAAAGGGGGCTCGGGAGACCCAGTACTTC. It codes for CASSLIKGARETQYF.

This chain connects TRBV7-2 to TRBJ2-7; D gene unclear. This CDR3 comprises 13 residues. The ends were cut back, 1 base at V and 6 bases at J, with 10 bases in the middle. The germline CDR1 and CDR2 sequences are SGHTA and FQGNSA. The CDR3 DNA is TGTGCCAGCAGCTTAGGACTCCTCTTCGAGCAGTACTTC. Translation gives CASSLGLLFEQYF.

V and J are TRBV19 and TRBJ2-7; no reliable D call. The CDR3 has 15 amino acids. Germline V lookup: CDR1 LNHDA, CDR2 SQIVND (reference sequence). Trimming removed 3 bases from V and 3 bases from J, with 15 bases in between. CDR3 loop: CASSINSLGHYEQYF. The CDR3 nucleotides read TGTGCCAGTAGTATTAACTCGCTGGGCCACTACGAGCAGTACTTC.

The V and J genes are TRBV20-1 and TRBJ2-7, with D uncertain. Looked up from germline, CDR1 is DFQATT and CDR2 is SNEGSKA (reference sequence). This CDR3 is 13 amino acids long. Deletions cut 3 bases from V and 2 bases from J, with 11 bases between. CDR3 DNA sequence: TGCAGTGCTAGTAGCAGGCATCCCTACGAGCAGTACTTC. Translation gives CSASSRHPYEQYF.

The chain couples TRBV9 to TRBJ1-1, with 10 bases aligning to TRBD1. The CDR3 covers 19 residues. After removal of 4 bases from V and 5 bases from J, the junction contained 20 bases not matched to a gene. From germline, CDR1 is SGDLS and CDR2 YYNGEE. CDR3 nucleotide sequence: TGTGCCAGCAGCACACAAAGCAGGGGACAGGGGTTAGTAGGGACTGAAGCTTTCTTT. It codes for CASSTQSRGQGLVGTEAFF. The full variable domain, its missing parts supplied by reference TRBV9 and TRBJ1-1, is DSGVTQTPKHLITATGQRVTLRCSPRSGDLSVYWYQQSLDQGLQFLIQYYNGEERAKGNILERFSAQQFPDLHSELNLSSLELGDSALYFCASSTQSRGQGLVGTEAFFGQGTRLTVV.

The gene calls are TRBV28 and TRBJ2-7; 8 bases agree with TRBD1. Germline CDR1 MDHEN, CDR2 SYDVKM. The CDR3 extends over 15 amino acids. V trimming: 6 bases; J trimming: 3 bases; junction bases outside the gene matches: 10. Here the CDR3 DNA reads TGTGCCAGCAGGGACACAGGGGGGCCCTTCTACGAGCAGTACTTC. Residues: CASRDTGGPFYEQYF.

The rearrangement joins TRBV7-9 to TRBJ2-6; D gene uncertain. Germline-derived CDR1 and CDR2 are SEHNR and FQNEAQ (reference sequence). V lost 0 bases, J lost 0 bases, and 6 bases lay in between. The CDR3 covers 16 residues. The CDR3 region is CASSLALPSGANVLTF. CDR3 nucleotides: TGTGCCAGCAGCTTAGCGCTGCCCTCTGGGGCCAACGTCCTGACTTTC.

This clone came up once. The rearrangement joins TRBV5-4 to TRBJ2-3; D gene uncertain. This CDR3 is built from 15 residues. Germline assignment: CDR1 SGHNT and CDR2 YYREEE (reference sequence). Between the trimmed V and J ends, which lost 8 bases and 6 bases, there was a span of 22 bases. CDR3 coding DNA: TGTGCCAGTCGTTGGTTCTTGGGCCAAGGCGATACGCAGTATTTT. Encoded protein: CASRWFLGQGDTQYF.

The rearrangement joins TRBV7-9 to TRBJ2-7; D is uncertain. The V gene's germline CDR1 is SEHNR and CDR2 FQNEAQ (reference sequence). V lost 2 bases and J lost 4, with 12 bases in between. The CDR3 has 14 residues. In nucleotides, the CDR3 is TGTGCCAGCAGCTTAACCGACGGCGAGTACGAGCAGTACTTC. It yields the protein CASSLTDGEYEQYF.

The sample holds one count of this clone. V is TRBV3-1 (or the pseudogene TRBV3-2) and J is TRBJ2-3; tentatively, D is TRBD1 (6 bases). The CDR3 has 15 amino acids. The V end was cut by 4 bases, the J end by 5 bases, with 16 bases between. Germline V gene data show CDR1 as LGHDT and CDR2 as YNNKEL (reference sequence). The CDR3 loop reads CASSLLSTGKDTQYF. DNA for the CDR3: TGTGCCAGCAGCCTACTATCTACAGGGAAAGATACGCAGTATTTT.

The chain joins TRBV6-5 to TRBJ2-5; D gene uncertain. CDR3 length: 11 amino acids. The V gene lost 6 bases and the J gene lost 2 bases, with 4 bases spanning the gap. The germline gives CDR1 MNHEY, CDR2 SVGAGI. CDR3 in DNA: TGTGCCAGCAGGAGTCAAGAGACCCAGTACTTC. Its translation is CASRSQETQYF.

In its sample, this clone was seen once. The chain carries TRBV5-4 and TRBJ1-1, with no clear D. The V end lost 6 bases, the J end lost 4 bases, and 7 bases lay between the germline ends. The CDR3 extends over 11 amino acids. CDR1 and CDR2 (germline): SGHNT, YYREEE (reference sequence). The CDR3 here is CASTASTEAFF. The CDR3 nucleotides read TGTGCCAGCACCGCAAGCACTGAAGCTTTCTTT.